The entry that follows covers one T cell receptor beta chain sequence. The antigen remains unidentified. These data originate in a study of Ad26.COV2.S vaccination and SARS-CoV-2 variants. Study overall: Vaccine-arm donor from the placebo-controlled COV1001 Ad26.COV2.S trial. Study results and caveats: Vaccine recipients and placebo recipients showed similar non-spike TCR breadth.

Treatment: about 20 received Ad26.COV2.S at low or high dose, single or two shots; roughly five received placebo; per-sample allocation not given. Samples analyzed were those drawn on day 63 after the first vaccine or placebo injection. CDR1 and CDR2 (germline): SGHAT, FQNNGV. The CDR3 is 16 residues long. V gave up 6 bases and J gave up 0 bases, with 15 bases separating them. The table came from immunoSEQ multiplex PCR; TCRdb's copy has only in-frame clones and leaves some out. The sample shows 300,000 to 400,000 clones, around four fifths of them seen only once. The chain couples TRBV11-2 to TRBJ2-1; possibly TRBD1 or TRBD2 for D (5 bases each). Sequenced material: peripheral blood, taken in a trial of Ad26.COV2.S vaccine versus placebo. The TCR sequence derives from a person aged 18-60 years who received the Ad26.COV2.S COVID-19 vaccine or a placebo. CDR3 DNA sequence: TGTGCCAGCAGGGGGCAGTGGGGGATCTCCTACAATGAGCAGTTCTTC. It translates to CASRGQWGISYNEQFF.